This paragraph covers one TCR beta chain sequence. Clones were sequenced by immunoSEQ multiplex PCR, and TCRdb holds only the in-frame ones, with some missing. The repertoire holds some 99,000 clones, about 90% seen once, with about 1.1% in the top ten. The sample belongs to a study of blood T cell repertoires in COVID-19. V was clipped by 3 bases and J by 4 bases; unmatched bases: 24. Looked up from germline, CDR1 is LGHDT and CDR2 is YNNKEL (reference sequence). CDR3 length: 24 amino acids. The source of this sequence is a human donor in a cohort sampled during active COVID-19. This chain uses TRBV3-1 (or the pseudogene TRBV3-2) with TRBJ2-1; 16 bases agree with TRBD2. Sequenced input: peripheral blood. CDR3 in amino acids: CASSHRPGLAGGKSNYDRYNEQFF. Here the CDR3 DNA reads TGTGCCAGCAGCCACCGACCGGGACTAGCGGGGGGGAAAAGCAACTACGATAGGTACAATGAGCAGTTCTTC.